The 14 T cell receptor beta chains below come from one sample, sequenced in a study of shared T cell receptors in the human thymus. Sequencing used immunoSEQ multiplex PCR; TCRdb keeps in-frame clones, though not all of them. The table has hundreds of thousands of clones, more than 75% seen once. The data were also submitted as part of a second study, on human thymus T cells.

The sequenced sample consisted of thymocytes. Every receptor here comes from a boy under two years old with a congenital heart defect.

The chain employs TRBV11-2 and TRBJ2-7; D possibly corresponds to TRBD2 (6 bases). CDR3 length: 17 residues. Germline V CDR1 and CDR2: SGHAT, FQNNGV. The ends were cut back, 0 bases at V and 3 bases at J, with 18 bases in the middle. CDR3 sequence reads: CASSLDITGRGNYEQYF. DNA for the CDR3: TGTGCCAGCAGCTTAGATATTACCGGGAGAGGGAACTACGAGCAGTACTTC.

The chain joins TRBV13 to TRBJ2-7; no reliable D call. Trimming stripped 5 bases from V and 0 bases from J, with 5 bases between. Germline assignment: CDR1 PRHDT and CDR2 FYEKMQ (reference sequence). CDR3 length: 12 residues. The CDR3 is CASSLLSYEQYF. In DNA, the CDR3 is TGTGCCAGCAGCCTCCTCTCCTACGAGCAGTACTTC.

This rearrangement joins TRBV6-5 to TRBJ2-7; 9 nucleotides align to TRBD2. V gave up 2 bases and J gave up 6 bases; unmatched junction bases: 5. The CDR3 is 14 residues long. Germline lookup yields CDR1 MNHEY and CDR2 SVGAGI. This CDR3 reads CASSYDSGSTEQYF. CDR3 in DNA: TGTGCCAGCAGTTACGATAGCGGGAGTACCGAGCAGTACTTC.

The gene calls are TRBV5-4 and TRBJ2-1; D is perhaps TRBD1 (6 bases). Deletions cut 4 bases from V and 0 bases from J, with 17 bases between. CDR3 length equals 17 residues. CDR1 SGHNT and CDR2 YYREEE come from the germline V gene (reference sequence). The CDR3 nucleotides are TGTGCCAGCAGCGAGAACGGGACACCCTTCTCCTACAATGAGCAGTTCTTC. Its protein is CASSENGTPFSYNEQFF.

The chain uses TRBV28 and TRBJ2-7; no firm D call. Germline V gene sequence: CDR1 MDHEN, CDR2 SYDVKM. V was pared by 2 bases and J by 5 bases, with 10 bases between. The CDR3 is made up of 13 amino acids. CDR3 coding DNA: TGTGCCAGCAGTTTAGTAGTTCAAGACGAGCAGTACTTC. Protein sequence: CASSLVVQDEQYF.

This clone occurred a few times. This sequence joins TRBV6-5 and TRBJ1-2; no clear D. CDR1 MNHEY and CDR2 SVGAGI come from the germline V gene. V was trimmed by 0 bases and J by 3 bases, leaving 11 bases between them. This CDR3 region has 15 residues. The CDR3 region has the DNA TGTGCCAGCAGTTACTCGCCGCACAGTTACTATGGCTACACCTTC. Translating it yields CASSYSPHSYYGYTF.

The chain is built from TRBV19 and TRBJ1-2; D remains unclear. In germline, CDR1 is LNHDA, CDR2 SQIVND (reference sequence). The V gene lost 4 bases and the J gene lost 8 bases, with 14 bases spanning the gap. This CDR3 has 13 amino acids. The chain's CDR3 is CASSTEEQCGYTF. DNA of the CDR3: TGTGCCAGTAGTACGGAGGAGCAGTGCGGCTACACCTTC. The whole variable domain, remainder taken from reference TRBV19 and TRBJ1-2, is DGGITQSPKYLFRKEGQNVTLSCEQNLNHDAMYWYRQDPGQGLRLIYYSQIVNDFQKGDIAEGYSVSREKKESFPLTVTSAQKNPTAFYLCASSTEEQCGYTFGSGTRLTVV.

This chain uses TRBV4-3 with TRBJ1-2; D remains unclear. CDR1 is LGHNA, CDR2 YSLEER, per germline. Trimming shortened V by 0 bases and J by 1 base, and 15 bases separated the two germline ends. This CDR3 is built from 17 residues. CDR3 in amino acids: CASSQEPPRENNYGYTF. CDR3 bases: TGCGCCAGCAGCCAAGAACCCCCTAGGGAGAATAACTATGGCTACACCTTC.

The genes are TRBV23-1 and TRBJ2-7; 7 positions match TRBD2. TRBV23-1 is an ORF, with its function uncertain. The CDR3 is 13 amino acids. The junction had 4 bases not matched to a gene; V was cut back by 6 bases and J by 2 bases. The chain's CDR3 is CASRPGGAYEQYF. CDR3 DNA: TGCGCCAGCAGACCGGGAGGCGCCTACGAGCAGTACTTC.

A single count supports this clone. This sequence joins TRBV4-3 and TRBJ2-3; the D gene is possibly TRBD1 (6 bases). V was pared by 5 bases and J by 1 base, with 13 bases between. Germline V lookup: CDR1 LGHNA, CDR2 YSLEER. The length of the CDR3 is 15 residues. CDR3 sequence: CASSLRQEGTDTQYF. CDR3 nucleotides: TGCGCCAGCAGCTTGCGACAGGAAGGCACAGATACGCAGTATTTT.

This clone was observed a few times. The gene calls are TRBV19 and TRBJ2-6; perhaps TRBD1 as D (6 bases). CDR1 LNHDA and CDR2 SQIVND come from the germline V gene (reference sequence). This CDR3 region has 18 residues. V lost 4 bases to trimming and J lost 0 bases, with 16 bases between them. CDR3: CASSTSDSPNSGANVLTF. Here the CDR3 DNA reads TGTGCCAGTAGTACCTCGGACAGCCCAAACTCTGGGGCCAACGTCCTGACTTTC.

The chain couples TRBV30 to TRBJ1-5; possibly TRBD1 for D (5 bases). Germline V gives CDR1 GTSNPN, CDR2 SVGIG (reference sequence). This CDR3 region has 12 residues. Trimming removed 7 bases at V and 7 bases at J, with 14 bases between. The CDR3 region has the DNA TGTGCCTTGGGGGAGGGCGGGCAGCCCCAGCATTTT. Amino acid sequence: CALGEGGQPQHF.

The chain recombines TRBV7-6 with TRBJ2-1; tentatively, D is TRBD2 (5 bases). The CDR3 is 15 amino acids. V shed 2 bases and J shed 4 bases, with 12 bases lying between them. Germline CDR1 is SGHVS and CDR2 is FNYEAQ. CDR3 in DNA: TGTGCCAGCAGCTTATCTAGCAGACGGTACAATGAGCAGTTCTTC. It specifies CASSLSSRRYNEQFF. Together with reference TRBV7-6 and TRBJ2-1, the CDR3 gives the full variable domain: GAGVSQSPRYKVTKRGQDVALRCDPISGHVSLYWYRQALGQGPEFLTYFNYEAQQDKSGLPNDRFSAERPEGSISTLTIQRTEQRDSAMYRCASSLSSRRYNEQFFGPGTRLTVL.

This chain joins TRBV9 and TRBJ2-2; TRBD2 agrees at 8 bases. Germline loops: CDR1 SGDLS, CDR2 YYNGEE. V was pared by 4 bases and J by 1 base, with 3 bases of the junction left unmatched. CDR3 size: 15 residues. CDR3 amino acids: CASSPGTRNTGELFF. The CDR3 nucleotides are TGTGCCAGCAGCCCCGGGACTAGGAACACCGGGGAGCTGTTTTTT.